This TCR beta chain was obtained from a study of Graves' ophthalmopathy and Graves' hyperthyroidism. The sequenced template was RNA, covering the TCR beta CDR3 region. The first-round RT-PCR employed HTBI primers together with the Qiagen OneStep RT-PCR kit. A multiplex PCR was then performed as the second round. TCRdb re-derived calls from the multiplex PCR reads in MiXCR, one entry per CDR3 protein. The profile covers a few hundred thousand distinct CDR3 sequences, with about a sixth appearing a single time and about 1.4% taken by the ten largest. Only a few counts were recorded for this clonotype. Trimming removed 8 bases from V and 9 bases from J, with 14 bases in between. Germline loops: CDR1 SNHLY, CDR2 FYNNEI. The length of the CDR3 is 12 residues.

Material for sequencing was peripheral blood. The receptor's source is a woman aged 18-29 years with Graves' ophthalmopathy. The chain employs TRBV2 and TRBJ1-5; D remains unclear. CDR3 sequence: CASSPPSLPQHF. The DNA for the CDR3 is TGTGCCAGCTCACCCCCCTCTCTGCCCCAGCATTTT.